Presented here are 15 T cell receptor beta chains from one specimen sequenced in a study of blood T cell repertoires in COVID-19. Sequenced by immunoSEQ multiplex PCR; TCRdb stores in-frame clones only, minus some. The sample lists 70,000 to 95,000 clones; 75% to 90% were seen once. Sequenced: peripheral blood. All receptors derive from a woman of 80 years or more with active COVID-19.

The rearrangement joins TRBV19 to TRBJ2-1, with 12 bases that match TRBD2. The V and J ends lost 10 bases and 9 bases, in that order; junction bases with no gene match: 7. The CDR3 runs 13 residues. CDR1 is LNHDA, CDR2 SQIVND, per germline (reference sequence). DNA for the CDR3: TGTGCCAAACCGGGACTAGCGGGCGGTGAGCAGTTCTTC. It yields the protein CAKPGLAGGEQFF.

The table lists this clone with a count of one. The CDR3 DNA reads TGTGCCAGCAGTTACGCCTCAGCGGGACGCTACAATGAGCAGTTCTTC. As protein: CASSYASAGRYNEQFF. This rearrangement joins TRBV6-2 or TRBV6-3 to TRBJ2-1; 7 nucleotides line up with TRBD2. CDR1 and CDR2 (germline): MNHEY, SVGEGT. V lost 2 bases and J lost 3; bases outside the gene matches: 7. CDR3 length: 16 residues.

The rearrangement links TRBV19 to TRBJ2-3; 11 bases map to TRBD2. Germline trimming cut 7 bases from V and 2 bases from J; bases unmatched to any gene: 11. This CDR3 is 17 amino acids long. The V gene's germline CDR1 is LNHDA and CDR2 SQIVND (reference sequence). The CDR3 sequence is CASTASGLAVYTDTQYF. CDR3 bases: TGTGCCAGTACCGCTTCGGGACTAGCGGTTTACACAGATACGCAGTATTTT.

V usage is TRBV13 and J usage is TRBJ2-7; D might be TRBD2 (6 bases). CDR1 is PRHDT and CDR2 is FYEKMQ in the germline V gene (reference sequence). V was pared by 0 bases and J by 2 bases, with 14 bases between. The CDR3 has 16 residues. Here the CDR3 DNA reads TGTGCCAGCAGCTTAGGCCCGGGGGATAGGGCCTACGAGCAGTACTTC. This encodes CASSLGPGDRAYEQYF.

This rearrangement joins TRBV4-3 to TRBJ2-3; D is possibly TRBD2 (5 bases). CDR1 is LGHNA and CDR2 is YSLEER in the germline V gene. The CDR3 runs to 15 residues. V lost 5 bases and J lost 0, with 12 bases in between. CDR3 sequence: CASSSDYTSTDTQYF. The CDR3, as DNA: TGCGCCAGCAGCTCCGACTACACTAGCACAGATACGCAGTATTTT.

The rearrangement links TRBV18 to TRBJ1-5, with D possibly TRBD1 on 5 matching bases. V lost 3 bases and J lost 2, with 8 bases in between. Germline assignment: CDR1 KGHSH and CDR2 LQKENI. This CDR3 comprises 14 residues. The CDR3 protein is CASSPTGGNQPQHF. The CDR3 region has the DNA TGTGCCAGCTCACCCACAGGAGGCAATCAGCCCCAGCATTTT.

The V gene is TRBV28, the J gene TRBJ2-7, with D possibly matching TRBD1 (7 bases). This CDR3 has 15 amino acids. Germline values: CDR1 MDHEN, CDR2 SYDVKM. Trimming took off 5 bases at V and 4 bases at J, with 18 bases between the two ends. The CDR3 protein is CASSNSGGNEYEQYF. CDR3 DNA: TGTGCCAGCAGTAACTCAGGGGGGAACGAATACGAGCAGTACTTC.

The gene calls are TRBV19 and TRBJ1-1; 8 bases match TRBD1. Germline V gene data show CDR1 as LNHDA and CDR2 as SQIVND (reference sequence). The CDR3 sequence is 17 residues long. V shed 6 bases and J 0 bases; nucleotides not matched to a gene: 12. The DNA of the CDR3 is TGTGCCAGTAGCCGGACAGGGACCATGAGTGTGAACACTGAAGCTTTCTTT. As protein: CASSRTGTMSVNTEAFF.

This clone was picked up one time. V is TRBV30 and J is TRBJ1-6, with D tentatively TRBD1 (6 bases). The ends were cut back, 3 bases at V and 7 bases at J, with 10 bases in the middle. Germline V gene lookup returns CDR1 GTSNPN and CDR2 SVGIG (reference sequence). The CDR3 consists of 13 residues. The DNA for the CDR3 is TGTGCCTGGAGCTCAGGGGAAAATTCACCCCTCCACTTT. Encoded protein: CAWSSGENSPLHF. The variable domain in full, with the rest retrieved from reference TRBV30 and TRBJ1-6, is SQTIHQWPATLVQPVGSPLSLECTVEGTSNPNLYWYRQAAGRGLQLLFYSVGIGQISSEVPQNLSASRPQDRQFILSSKKLLLSDSGFYLCAWSSGENSPLHFGNGTRLTVT.

The V call is TRBV6-5, the J call TRBJ2-5, with D unclear. The CDR3 is made up of 13 amino acids. Germline CDR1 is MNHEY and CDR2 is SVGAGI. Trimming removed 6 bases at V and 1 base at J, with 9 bases between. Written as DNA, the CDR3 is TGTGCCAGCAGCCGGAGCCCCCAAGAGACCCAGTACTTC. Translating it yields CASSRSPQETQYF.

The chain uses TRBV6-4 and TRBJ1-6; no definite D call. The V end was cut by 7 bases, the J end by 9 bases, with 16 bases between. The CDR3 runs to 14 residues. From germline, CDR1 is MRHNA and CDR2 SNTAGT. In DNA, the CDR3 is TGTGCCAGCAATACGACATTCTCATTTTCACCCCTCCACTTT. It specifies CASNTTFSFSPLHF.

The J gene is TRBJ1-2, the V gene TRBV7-2; tentatively, D is TRBD1 (6 bases). Germline CDR1 SGHTA, CDR2 FQGNSA. The CDR3 is 14 residues long. V lost 7 bases and J 5 bases, leaving 17 bases between the germline ends. CDR3 nucleotides: TGTGCCAGCAAACTCGGGGGGGCCCCTTATGGCTACACCTTC. Amino acids: CASKLGGAPYGYTF. Drawing the rest from reference TRBV7-2 and TRBJ1-2, the complete variable domain is GAGVSQSPSNKVTEKGKDVELRCDPISGHTALYWYRQSLGQGLEFLIYFQGNSAPDKSGLPSDRFSAERTGGSVSTLTIQRTQQEDSAVYLCASKLGGAPYGYTFGSGTRLTVV.

The V and J genes are TRBV5-4 and TRBJ2-7; 9 positions match TRBD1. Germline trimming cut 4 bases from V and 4 bases from J; bases unmatched to any gene: 6. Germline CDR1 and CDR2: SGHNT and YYREEE (reference sequence). This CDR3 region has 14 residues. Here the CDR3 reads CASSRTGVRYEQYF. The CDR3 DNA sequence: TGTGCCAGCAGCCGGACAGGGGTGAGGTACGAGCAGTACTTC. Filled out from reference TRBV5-4 and TRBJ2-7, the complete variable domain reads ETGVTQSPTHLIKTRGQQVTLRCSSQSGHNTVSWYQQALGQGPQFIFQYYREEENGRGNFPPRFSGLQFPNYSSELNVNALELDDSALYLCASSRTGVRYEQYFGPGTRLTVT.

J is TRBJ2-2 and V is TRBV19; 8 bases line up with TRBD2. Per the germline V gene, CDR1 is LNHDA and CDR2 is SQIVND (reference sequence). The V and J ends lost 3 bases and 4 bases, in that order; junction bases with no gene match: 4. The CDR3 runs 15 residues. CDR3 DNA sequence: TGTGCCAGTAGTATCAGCGGGAGATTCACCGGGGAGCTGTTTTTT. It yields the protein CASSISGRFTGELFF.

The chain recombines TRBV11-2 with TRBJ2-3; D gene unclear. Germline V lookup: CDR1 SGHAT, CDR2 FQNNGV. Trimming shortened V by 6 bases and J by 0 bases, and 19 bases separated the two germline ends. The CDR3 sequence is 17 residues long. The CDR3 DNA follows: TGTGCCAGCAGGCTCTTCCACGGCGGTACTAGCACAGATACGCAGTATTTT. This codes for CASRLFHGGTSTDTQYF.